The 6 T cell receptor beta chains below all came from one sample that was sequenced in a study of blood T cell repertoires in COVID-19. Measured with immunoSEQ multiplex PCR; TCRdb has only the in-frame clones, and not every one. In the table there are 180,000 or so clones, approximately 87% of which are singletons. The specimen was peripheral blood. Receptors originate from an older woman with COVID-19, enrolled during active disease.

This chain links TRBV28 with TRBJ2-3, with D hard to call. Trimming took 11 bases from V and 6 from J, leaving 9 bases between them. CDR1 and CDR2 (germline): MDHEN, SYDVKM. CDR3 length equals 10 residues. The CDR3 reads CAAARDTQYF. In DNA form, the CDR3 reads TGTGCCGCCGCGCGGGATACGCAGTATTTT.

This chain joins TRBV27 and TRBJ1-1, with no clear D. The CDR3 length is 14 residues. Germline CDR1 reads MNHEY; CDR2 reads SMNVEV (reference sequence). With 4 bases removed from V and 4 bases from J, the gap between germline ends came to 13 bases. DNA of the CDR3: TGTGCCAGCAGTTACCGACCAGAGGGCACTGAAGCTTTCTTT. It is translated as CASSYRPEGTEAFF.

CDR3 residues: CASRRTGGIEAFF. CDR3 bases: TGTGCCAGCAGGCGGACAGGAGGAATTGAAGCTTTCTTT. The J gene is TRBJ1-1, the V gene TRBV6-5; 7 bases are shared with TRBD1. V lost 6 bases to trimming and J lost 7 bases; unmatched junction nucleotides: 8. Germline V gene data show CDR1 as MNHEY and CDR2 as SVGAGI. This CDR3 contains 13 residues.

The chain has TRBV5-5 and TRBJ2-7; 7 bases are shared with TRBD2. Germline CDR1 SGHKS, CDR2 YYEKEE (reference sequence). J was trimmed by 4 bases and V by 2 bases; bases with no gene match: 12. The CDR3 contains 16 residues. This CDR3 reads CASSFRGGSRSYEQYF. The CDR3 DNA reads TGTGCCAGCAGCTTTCGAGGCGGGAGTCGTTCGTACGAGCAGTACTTC.

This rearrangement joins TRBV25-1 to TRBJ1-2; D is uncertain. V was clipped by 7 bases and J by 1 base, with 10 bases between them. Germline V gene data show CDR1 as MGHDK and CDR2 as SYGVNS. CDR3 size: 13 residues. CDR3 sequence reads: CASTPRDNYGYTF. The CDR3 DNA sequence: TGTGCCAGCACCCCCCGAGATAACTATGGCTACACCTTC.

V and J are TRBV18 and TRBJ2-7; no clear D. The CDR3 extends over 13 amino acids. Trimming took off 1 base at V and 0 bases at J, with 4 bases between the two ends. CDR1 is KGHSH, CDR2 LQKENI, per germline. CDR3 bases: TGTGCCAGCTCACCACAGCGCTCCTACGAGCAGTACTTC. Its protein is CASSPQRSYEQYF.